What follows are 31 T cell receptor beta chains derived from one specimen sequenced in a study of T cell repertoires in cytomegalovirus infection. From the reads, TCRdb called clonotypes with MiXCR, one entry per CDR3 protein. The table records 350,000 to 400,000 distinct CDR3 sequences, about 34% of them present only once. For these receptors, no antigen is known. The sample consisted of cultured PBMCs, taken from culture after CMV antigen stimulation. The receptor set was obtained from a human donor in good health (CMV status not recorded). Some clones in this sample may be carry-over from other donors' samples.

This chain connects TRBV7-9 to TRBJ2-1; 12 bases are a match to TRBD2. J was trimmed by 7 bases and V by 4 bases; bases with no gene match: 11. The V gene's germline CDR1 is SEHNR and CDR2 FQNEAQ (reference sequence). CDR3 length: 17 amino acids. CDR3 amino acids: CASSSPPSGRAFNEQFF. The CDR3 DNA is TGTGCCAGCAGCTCGCCGCCTAGCGGGAGGGCCTTTAATGAGCAGTTCTTC.

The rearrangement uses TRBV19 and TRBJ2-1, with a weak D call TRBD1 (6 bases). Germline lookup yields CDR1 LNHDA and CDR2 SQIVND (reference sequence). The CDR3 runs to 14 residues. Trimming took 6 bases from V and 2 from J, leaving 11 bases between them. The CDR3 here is CASSEQGTYNEQFF. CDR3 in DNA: TGTGCCAGTAGCGAACAGGGAACCTACAATGAGCAGTTCTTC.

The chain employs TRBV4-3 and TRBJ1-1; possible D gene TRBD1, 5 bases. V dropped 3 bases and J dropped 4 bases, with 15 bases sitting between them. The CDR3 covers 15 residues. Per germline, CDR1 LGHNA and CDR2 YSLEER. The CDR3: CASSQRDRGTTEAFF. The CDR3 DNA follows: TGCGCCAGCAGCCAGAGAGACAGAGGGACCACTGAAGCTTTCTTT.

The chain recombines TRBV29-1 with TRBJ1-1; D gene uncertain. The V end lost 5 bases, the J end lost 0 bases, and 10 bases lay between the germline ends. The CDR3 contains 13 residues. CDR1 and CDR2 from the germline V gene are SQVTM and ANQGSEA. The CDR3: CSVRGRLNTEAFF. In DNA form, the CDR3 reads TGCAGCGTTCGAGGGAGGCTGAACACTGAAGCTTTCTTT.

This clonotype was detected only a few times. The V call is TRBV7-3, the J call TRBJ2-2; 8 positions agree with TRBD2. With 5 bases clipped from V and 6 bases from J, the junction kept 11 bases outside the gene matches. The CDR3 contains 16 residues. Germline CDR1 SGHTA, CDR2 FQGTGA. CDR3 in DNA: TGTGCCAGCAGCCCGGGACTAGTTACGAGGTCCGGGGAGCTGTTTTTT. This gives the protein CASSPGLVTRSGELFF.

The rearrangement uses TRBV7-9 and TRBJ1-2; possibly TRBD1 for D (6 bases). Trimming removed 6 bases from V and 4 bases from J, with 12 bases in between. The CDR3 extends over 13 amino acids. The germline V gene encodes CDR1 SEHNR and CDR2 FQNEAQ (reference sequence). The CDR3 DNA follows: TGTGCCAGCAGTCCTCGACAGGTCTATGGCTACACCTTC. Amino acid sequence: CASSPRQVYGYTF.

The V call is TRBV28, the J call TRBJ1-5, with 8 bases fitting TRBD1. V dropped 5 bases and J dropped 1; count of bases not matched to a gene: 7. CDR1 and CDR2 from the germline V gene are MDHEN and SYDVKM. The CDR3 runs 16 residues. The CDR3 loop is CASSPTQGASNQPQHF. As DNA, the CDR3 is TGTGCCAGCAGTCCAACTCAGGGGGCGAGCAATCAGCCCCAGCATTTT. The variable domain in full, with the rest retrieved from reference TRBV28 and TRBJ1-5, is DVKVTQSSRYLVKRTGEKVFLECVQDMDHENMFWYRQDPGLGLRLIYFSYDVKMKEKGDIPEGYSVSREKKERFSLILESASTNQTSMYLCASSPTQGASNQPQHFGDGTRLSIL.

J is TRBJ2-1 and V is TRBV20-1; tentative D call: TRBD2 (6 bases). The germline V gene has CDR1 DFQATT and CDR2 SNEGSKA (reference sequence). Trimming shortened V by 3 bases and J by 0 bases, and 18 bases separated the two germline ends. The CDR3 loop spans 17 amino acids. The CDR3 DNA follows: TGCAGTGCTAGGCCAACGGGACTTCGAAGCTCCTACAATGAGCAGTTCTTC. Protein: CSARPTGLRSSYNEQFF.

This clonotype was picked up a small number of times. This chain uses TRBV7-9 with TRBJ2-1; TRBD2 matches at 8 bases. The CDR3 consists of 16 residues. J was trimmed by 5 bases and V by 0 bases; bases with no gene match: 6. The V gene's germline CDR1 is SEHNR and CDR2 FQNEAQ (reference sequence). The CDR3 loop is CASSLARAGVNNEQFF. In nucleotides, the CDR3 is TGTGCCAGCAGCTTAGCGCGAGCGGGAGTAAACAATGAGCAGTTCTTC.

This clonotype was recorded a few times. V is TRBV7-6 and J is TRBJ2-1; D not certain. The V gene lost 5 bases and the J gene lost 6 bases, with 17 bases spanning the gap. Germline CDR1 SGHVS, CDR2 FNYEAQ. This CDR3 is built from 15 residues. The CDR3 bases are TGTGCCAGCAGCCTCCCGGTGGTAGGGCCCAATGAGCAGTTCTTC. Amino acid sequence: CASSLPVVGPNEQFF. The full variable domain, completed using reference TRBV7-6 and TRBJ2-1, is GAGVSQSPRYKVTKRGQDVALRCDPISGHVSLYWYRQALGQGPEFLTYFNYEAQQDKSGLPNDRFSAERPEGSISTLTIQRTEQRDSAMYRCASSLPVVGPNEQFFGPGTRLTVL.

The CDR3 sequence is CASGLGQGIGNTEAFF. The CDR3 region has the DNA TGTGCTAGTGGTTTGGGACAGGGGATCGGAAACACTGAAGCTTTCTTT. The chain uses TRBV12-5 and TRBJ1-1; 8 nucleotides line up with TRBD1. The junction had 6 bases not matched to a gene; V was cut back by 1 base and J by 2 bases. The CDR3 covers 16 residues. From germline, CDR1 is LGHNT and CDR2 FRNRAP. The full variable domain, rest sourced from reference TRBV12-5 and TRBJ1-1, is DARVTQTPRHKVTEMGQEVTMRCQPILGHNTVFWYRQTMMQGLELLAYFRNRAPLDDSGMPKDRFSAEMPDATLATLKIQPSEPRDSAVYFCASGLGQGIGNTEAFFGQGTRLTVV.

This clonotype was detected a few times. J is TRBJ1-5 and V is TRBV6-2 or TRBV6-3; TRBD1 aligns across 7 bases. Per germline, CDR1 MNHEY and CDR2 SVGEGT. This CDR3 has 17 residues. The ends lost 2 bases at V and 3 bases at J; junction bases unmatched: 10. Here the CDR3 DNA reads TGTGCCAGCAGTTACCTTACGACAGGGAGGATCAATCAGCCCCAGCATTTT. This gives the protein CASSYLTTGRINQPQHF.

The CDR3 DNA follows: TGTGCCAGCAGTGATCAACTAGCGGGAGGAGCAGATACGCAGTATTTT. It is translated as CASSDQLAGGADTQYF. The gene calls are TRBV6-1 and TRBJ2-3; 12 bases are a match to TRBD2. The CDR3 consists of 16 residues. Germline CDR1 reads MNHNS; CDR2 reads SASEGT. After removal of 3 bases from V and 4 bases from J, the junction contained 5 bases not matched to a gene.

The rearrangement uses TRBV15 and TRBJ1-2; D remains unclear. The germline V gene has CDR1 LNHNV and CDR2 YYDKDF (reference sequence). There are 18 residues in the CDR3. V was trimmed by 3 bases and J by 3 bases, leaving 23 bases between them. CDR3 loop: CATSRGGVGTAGHYGYTF. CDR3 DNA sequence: TGTGCCACCAGCAGGGGCGGGGTCGGAACCGCCGGACACTATGGCTACACCTTC.

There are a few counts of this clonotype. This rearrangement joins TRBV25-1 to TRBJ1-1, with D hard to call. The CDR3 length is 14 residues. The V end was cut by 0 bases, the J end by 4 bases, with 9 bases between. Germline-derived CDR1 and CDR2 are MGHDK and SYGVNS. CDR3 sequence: CASSEYRPGTEAFF. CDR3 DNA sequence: TGTGCCAGCAGTGAATATCGCCCGGGCACTGAAGCTTTCTTT.

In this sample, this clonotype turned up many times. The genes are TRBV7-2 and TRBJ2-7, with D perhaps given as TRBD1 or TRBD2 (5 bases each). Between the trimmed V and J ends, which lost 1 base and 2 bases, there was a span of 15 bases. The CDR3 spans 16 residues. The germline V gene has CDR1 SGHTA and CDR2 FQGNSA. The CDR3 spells CASSLDSGTGPYEQYF. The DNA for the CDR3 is TGTGCCAGCAGCTTAGACTCCGGGACCGGTCCCTACGAGCAGTACTTC.

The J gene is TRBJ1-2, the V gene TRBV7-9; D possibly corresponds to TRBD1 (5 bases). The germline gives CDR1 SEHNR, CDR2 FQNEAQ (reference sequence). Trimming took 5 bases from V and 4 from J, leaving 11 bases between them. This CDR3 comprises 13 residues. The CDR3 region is CASSDRLSYGYTF. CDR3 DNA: TGTGCCAGCAGCGACAGACTTTCCTATGGCTACACCTTC. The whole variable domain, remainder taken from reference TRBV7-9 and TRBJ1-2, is DTGVSQNPRHKITKRGQNVTFRCDPISEHNRLYWYRQTLGQGPEFLTYFQNEAQLEKSRLLSDRFSAERPKGSFSTLEIQRTEQGDSAMYLCASSDRLSYGYTFGSGTRLTVV.

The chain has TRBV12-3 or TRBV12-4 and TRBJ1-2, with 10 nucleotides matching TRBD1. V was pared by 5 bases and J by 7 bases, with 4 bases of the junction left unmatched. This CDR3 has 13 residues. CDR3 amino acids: CASSPRTGGGYTF. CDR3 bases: TGTGCCAGCAGTCCACGGACAGGGGGTGGCTACACCTTC.

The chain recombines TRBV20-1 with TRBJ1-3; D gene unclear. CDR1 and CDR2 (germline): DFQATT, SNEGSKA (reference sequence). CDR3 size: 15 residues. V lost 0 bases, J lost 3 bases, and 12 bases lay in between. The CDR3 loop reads CSARDPFSGGNTIYF. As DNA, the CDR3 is TGCAGTGCTAGAGACCCTTTCTCAGGTGGAAACACCATATATTTT.

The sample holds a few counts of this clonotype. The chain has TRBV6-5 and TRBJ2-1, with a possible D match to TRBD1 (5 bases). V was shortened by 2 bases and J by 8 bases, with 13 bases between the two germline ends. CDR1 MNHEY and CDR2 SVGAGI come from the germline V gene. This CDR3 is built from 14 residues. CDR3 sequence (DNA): TGTGCCAGCAGTTACGGGCTGCCCAGGGATGAGCAGTTCTTC. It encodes CASSYGLPRDEQFF.

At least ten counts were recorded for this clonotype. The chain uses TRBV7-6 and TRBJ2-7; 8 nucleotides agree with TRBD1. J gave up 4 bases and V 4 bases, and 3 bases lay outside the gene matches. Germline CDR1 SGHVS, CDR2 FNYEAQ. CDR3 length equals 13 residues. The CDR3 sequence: CASSSGTGYEQYV. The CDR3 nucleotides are TGTGCCAGCAGCTCGGGGACAGGATACGAGCAGTACGTC.

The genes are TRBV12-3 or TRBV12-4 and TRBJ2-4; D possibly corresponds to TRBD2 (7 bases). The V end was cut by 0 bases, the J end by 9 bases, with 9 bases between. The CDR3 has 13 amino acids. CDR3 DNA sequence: TGTGCCAGCAGTTTAGCGAGGGGGGGCATTCAGTACTTC. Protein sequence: CASSLARGGIQYF.

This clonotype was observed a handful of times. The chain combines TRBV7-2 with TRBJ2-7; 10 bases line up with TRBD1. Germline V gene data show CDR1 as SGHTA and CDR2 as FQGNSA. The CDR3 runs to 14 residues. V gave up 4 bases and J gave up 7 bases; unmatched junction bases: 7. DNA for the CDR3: TGTGCCAGCAGCTCCCGGGACAGGGGAGTAGAGCAGTACTTC. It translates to CASSSRDRGVEQYF.

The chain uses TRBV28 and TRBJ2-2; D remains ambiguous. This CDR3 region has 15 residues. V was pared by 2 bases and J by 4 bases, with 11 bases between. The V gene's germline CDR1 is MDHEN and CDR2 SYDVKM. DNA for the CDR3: TGTGCCAGCAGTTTACCCACCCCCATCACCGGGGAGCTGTTTTTT. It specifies CASSLPTPITGELFF.

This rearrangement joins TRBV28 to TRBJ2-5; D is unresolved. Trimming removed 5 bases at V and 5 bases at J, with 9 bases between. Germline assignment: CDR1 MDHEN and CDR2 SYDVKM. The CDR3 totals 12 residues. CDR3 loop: CASSPPFETQYF. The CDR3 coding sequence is TGTGCCAGCAGTCCCCCCTTTGAGACCCAGTACTTC.

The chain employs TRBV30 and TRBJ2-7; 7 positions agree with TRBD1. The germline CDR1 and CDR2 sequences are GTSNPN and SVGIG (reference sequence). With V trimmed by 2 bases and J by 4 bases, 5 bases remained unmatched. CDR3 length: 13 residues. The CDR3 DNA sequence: TGTGCCTGGAGTAGACAGGGAGCTTACGAGCAGTACTTC. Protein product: CAWSRQGAYEQYF.

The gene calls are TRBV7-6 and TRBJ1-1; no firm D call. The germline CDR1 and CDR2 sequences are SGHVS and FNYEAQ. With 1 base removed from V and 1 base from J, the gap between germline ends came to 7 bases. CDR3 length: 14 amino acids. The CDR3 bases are TGTGCCAGCAGCTTAGGGTTCTCGAACACTGAAGCTTTCTTT. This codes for CASSLGFSNTEAFF.

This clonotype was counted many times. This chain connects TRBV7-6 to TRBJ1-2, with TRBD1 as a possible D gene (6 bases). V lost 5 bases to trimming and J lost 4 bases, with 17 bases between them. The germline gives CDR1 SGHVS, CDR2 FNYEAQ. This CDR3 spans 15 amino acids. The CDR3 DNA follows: TGTGCCAGCAGCAGGATGGGGGGCGGCAGCTATGGCTACACCTTC. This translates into CASSRMGGGSYGYTF.

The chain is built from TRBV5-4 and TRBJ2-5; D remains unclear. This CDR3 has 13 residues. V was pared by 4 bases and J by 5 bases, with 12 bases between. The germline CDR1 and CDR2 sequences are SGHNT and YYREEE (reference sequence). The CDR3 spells CASSAGLGETQYF. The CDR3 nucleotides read TGTGCCAGCAGCGCAGGCCTAGGCGAGACCCAGTACTTC.

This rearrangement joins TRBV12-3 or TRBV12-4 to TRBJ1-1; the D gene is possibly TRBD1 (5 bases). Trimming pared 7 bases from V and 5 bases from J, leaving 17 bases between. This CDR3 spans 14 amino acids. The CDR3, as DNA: TGTGCCAGCATGGCTCGGGGGATCAAAACTGAAGCTTTCTTT. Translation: CASMARGIKTEAFF.

Written as DNA, the CDR3 is TGTGCCAGCAGGCGCAGGGGGCAGAGGGACTACACCTTC. It encodes CASRRRGQRDYTF. The genes are TRBV7-8 and TRBJ1-2, with TRBD1 matching over 8 bases. The V segment lost 6 bases and the J segment 10 bases; nucleotides outside the gene matches: 10. This CDR3 has 13 residues. Germline V gives CDR1 SGHVS, CDR2 FQNEAQ.